Listed below are T cell receptor beta chains from one sample, sequenced in a study of CD8+ T cells in alopecia areata. The table came from immunoSEQ multiplex PCR; TCRdb's copy has only in-frame clones and leaves some out. The sample holds about 180,000 clones; 59% are singletons and the top ten take about 15%. The specimen was CD4+ T cells sorted from blood, collected at week 0. The receptors derive from a human donor with alopecia areata. The CDR3 runs from the conserved cysteine through the conserved F or W. The order of the fields is D gene, clone size, V gene, J gene, CDR3 protein, CDR3 DNA. The D gene is left open where the match is weak. Not all rows give a size; the values are once, few, many and, for expanded clones, a class.

TRBD2,few,TRBV7-9,TRBJ2-5,CASSFSSGGLQETQYF,TGTGCCAGCAGCTTTTCTAGCGGGGGGCTTCAAGAGACCCAGTACTTC
NA,NA,TRBV7-2,TRBJ1-2,CASSLAGKSGYTF,TGTGCCAGCAGCTTAGCCGGGAAAAGCGGCTACACCTTC
NA,NA,TRBV5-6,TRBJ1-5,CASSLSGNQPQHF,TGTGCCAGCAGCTTGTCGGGCAATCAGCCCCAGCATTTT
TRBD1,NA,TRBV5-1,TRBJ1-2,CASSLERTGGGGYTF,TGCGCCAGCAGCTTGGAACGAACAGGGGGCGGCGGCTACACCTTC
NA,NA,TRBV7-9,TRBJ1-1,CASSTNTEMNTEAFF,TGTGCCAGCAGCACGAACACAGAAATGAACACTGAAGCTTTCTTT
TRBD1,few,TRBV7-2,TRBJ2-7,CASSSRTGGAREQYF,TGTGCCAGCAGCTCTCGGACAGGGGGCGCGAGGGAGCAGTACTTC
TRBD1,NA,TRBV4-1,TRBJ1-5,CASSQGLRGQRNQPQHF,TGCGCCAGCAGCCAAGGTCTTAGGGGACAGAGAAATCAGCCCCAGCATTTT
TRBD1,NA,TRBV7-6,TRBJ1-6,CASSLEGAGSYNSPLHF,TGTGCCAGCAGCTTAGAGGGGGCCGGCTCCTATAATTCACCCCTCCACTTT
NA,few,TRBV30,TRBJ1-6,CAWSPGGLSPLHF,TGTGCCTGGAGTCCGGGAGGGCTGTCACCCCTCCACTTT
NA,few,TRBV10-3,TRBJ2-3,CATATPQGSSYTQYF,TGTGCCACAGCCACGCCCCAGGGAAGCAGTTATACGCAGTATTTT
NA,NA,TRBV5-1,TRBJ1-1,CASSSSTMNTEAFF,TGCGCCAGCAGTTCGTCCACCATGAACACTGAAGCTTTCTTT
NA,NA,TRBV25-1,TRBJ1-2,CASSELGTYGYTF,TGTGCCAGCAGTGAGCTAGGGACCTATGGCTACACCTTC
TRBD1,NA,TRBV14,TRBJ1-1,CASSQARDSADTEAFF,TGTGCCAGCAGCCAAGCTCGGGACAGTGCAGACACTGAAGCTTTCTTT
TRBD2,NA,TRBV6-5,TRBJ2-3,CASRSGVSTDTQYF,TGTGCCAGCAGGAGCGGGGTCAGCACAGATACGCAGTATTTT
TRBD1,NA,TRBV18,TRBJ2-7,CASSPPGQGAYEQYF,TGTGCCAGCTCACCACCAGGACAGGGGGCTTACGAGCAGTACTTC
NA,NA,TRBV15,TRBJ1-6,CATSRQGSGPLHF,TGTGCCACCAGCAGACAGGGTTCCGGACCCCTCCACTTT
TRBD1,NA,TRBV7-7,TRBJ2-2,CASSVTVTGSTGELFF,TGTGCCAGCAGCGTAACCGTGACAGGGAGCACCGGGGAGCTGTTTTTT
TRBD1,few,TRBV4-1,TRBJ1-2,CASSQVAGTGYGYTF,TGCGCCAGCAGCCAGGTTGCCGGGACAGGCTATGGCTACACCTTC
NA,NA,TRBV5-6,TRBJ1-2,CASSLDGPLYGYTF,TGTGCCAGCAGCTTGGACGGTCCCCTCTATGGCTACACCTTC
NA,NA,TRBV5-6,TRBJ2-4,CASSLVRNIQYF,TGTGCCAGCAGCTTGGTGAGAAACATTCAGTACTTC
TRBD1,NA,TRBV19,TRBJ2-7,CASSIDRTGPYEQYF,TGTGCCAGTAGTATCGACCGGACAGGGCCCTACGAGCAGTACTTC
NA,NA,TRBV18,TRBJ1-2,CASSPPDPLDSSYTF,TGTGCCAGCTCACCACCCGACCCCCTTGACAGCAGCTACACCTTC
NA,NA,TRBV30,TRBJ2-5,CACSKRETQYF,TGTGCCTGTTCCAAACGGGAGACCCAGTACTTC
NA,NA,TRBV19,TRBJ1-2,CASSIGDLGGYTF,TGTGCCAGTAGTATTGGAGACCTTGGGGGCTACACCTTC
NA,NA,TRBV5-1,TRBJ2-2,CASSPGRDTGELFF,TGCGCCAGCAGCCCGGGACGAGACACCGGGGAGCTGTTTTTT
NA,once,TRBV30,TRBJ1-4,CAWSRNEKLFF,TGTGCCTGGAGCCGAAATGAAAAACTGTTTTTT
TRBD2,NA,TRBV2,TRBJ2-5,CASGLGEGETQYF,TGTGCCAGCGGACTAGGGGAAGGGGAGACCCAGTACTTC
TRBD1,few,TRBV30,TRBJ2-2,CAWSVGQGKPGELFF,TGTGCCTGGAGTGTAGGACAGGGTAAACCCGGGGAGCTGTTTTTT
NA,NA,TRBV4-1,TRBJ2-7,CASSPNSRGGSYEQYF,TGCGCCAGCAGCCCCAACTCCAGGGGAGGCTCCTACGAGCAGTACTTC
NA,once,TRBV30,TRBJ2-5,CAGHWEGAVETQYF,TGTGCCGGCCACTGGGAGGGGGCGGTGGAGACCCAGTACTTC
NA,NA,TRBV7-9,TRBJ1-1,CASSSGTRNTEAFF,TGTGCCAGCAGCTCCGGGACCAGGAACACTGAAGCTTTCTTT
NA,once,TRBV4-2,TRBJ1-4,CASSQDESSGRNEKLFF,TGTGCCAGCAGCCAAGATGAGTCCAGCGGACGTAATGAAAAACTGTTTTTT
NA,NA,TRBV6-5,TRBJ1-5,CASSPNSNQPQHF,TGTGCCAGCAGCCCGAATAGCAATCAGCCCCAGCATTTT
NA,NA,TRBV11-2,TRBJ2-3,CASSPQRNSDRTDTQYF,TGTGCCAGCAGCCCTCAGAGGAACTCCGACCGCACAGATACGCAGTATTTT
TRBD2,NA,TRBV27,TRBJ2-5,CASGPSGRGETQYF,TGTGCCAGCGGCCCTAGCGGGAGGGGAGAGACCCAGTACTTC
NA,NA,TRBV6-5,TRBJ2-5,CASSYRTVQETQYF,TGTGCCAGCAGTTACCGGACGGTTCAAGAGACCCAGTACTTC
NA,once,TRBV29-1,TRBJ2-3,CSAGGRFTDTQYF,TGCAGCGCTGGGGGGCGCTTTACAGATACGCAGTATTTT
NA,NA,TRBV7-9,TRBJ2-1,CASSLREQQFF,TGTGCCAGCAGCCTCAGGGAGCAGCAGTTCTTC
NA,once,TRBV25-1,TRBJ2-1,CASSGGRQQFF,TGTGCCAGCAGTGGCGGCAGGCAGCAGTTCTTC
TRBD2,NA,TRBV10-3,TRBJ2-5,CAISEGGGTQETQYF,TGTGCCATCAGTGAAGGCGGGGGGACGCAAGAGACCCAGTACTTC
NA,NA,TRBV29-1,TRBJ2-3,CSVESHFRTDTQYF,TGCAGCGTTGAAAGTCACTTTCGCACAGATACGCAGTATTTT
TRBD2,NA,TRBV29-1,TRBJ2-7,CSAHGLAGPYEQYF,TGCAGCGCCCACGGACTAGCGGGCCCCTACGAGCAGTACTTC
TRBD1,NA,TRBV2,TRBJ1-6,CASSADRSPNSPLHF,TGTGCCAGCAGTGCGGACAGGTCGCCGAATTCACCCCTCCACTTT
NA,few,TRBV5-4,TRBJ2-7,CASSSGSVRGVSSYEQYF,TGTGCCAGCAGCTCCGGCTCTGTTAGGGGGGTTAGCTCCTACGAGCAGTACTTC
NA,NA,TRBV5-1,TRBJ1-4,CASSLPTGANEKLFF,TGCGCCAGCAGCTTACCGACAGGAGCTAATGAAAAACTGTTTTTT
TRBD1,NA,TRBV29-1,TRBJ1-1,CSAKTGGTEAFF,TGCAGCGCCAAGACAGGGGGCACTGAAGCTTTCTTT
NA,NA,TRBV11-1,TRBJ2-7,CASSSRSSYEQYF,TGTGCCAGCAGCTCTCGGAGCTCCTACGAGCAGTACTTC
NA,few,TRBV30,TRBJ1-5,CAWSVSGNQPQHF,TGTGCCTGGAGTGTAAGCGGCAATCAGCCCCAGCATTTT
TRBD1,NA,TRBV29-1,TRBJ2-3,CSVELGQRSDTQYF,TGCAGCGTGGAACTGGGACAGAGATCCGATACGCAGTATTTT
NA,NA,TRBV29-1,TRBJ2-4,CSVAPRLSSKNIQYF,TGCAGCGTTGCTCCTCGACTGTCATCCAAAAACATTCAGTACTTC
TRBD1,NA,TRBV4-1,TRBJ2-2,CASSQVVAGGIIGELFF,TGCGCCAGCAGCCAAGTAGTGGCAGGGGGCATTATCGGGGAGCTGTTTTTT
TRBD1,NA,TRBV29-1,TRBJ2-1,CSDGPGQGNEQFF,TGCAGCGACGGCCCGGGACAGGGGAATGAGCAGTTCTTC
NA,NA,TRBV29-1,TRBJ2-3,CSVLPGLSTDTQYF,TGCAGCGTACTTCCAGGGTTGAGCACAGATACGCAGTATTTT
NA,NA,TRBV6-5,TRBJ2-5,CASIRLGTETQYF,TGTGCCAGCATACGATTGGGGACGGAGACCCAGTACTTC
NA,NA,TRBV5-6,TRBJ1-4,CASSTRLRNEKLFF,TGTGCCAGCAGCACCAGGTTGCGTAATGAAAAACTGTTTTTT
NA,few,TRBV6-4,TRBJ2-1,CASSLNGDGYNEQFF,TGTGCCAGCAGTTTGAATGGGGATGGGTACAATGAGCAGTTCTTC
NA,NA,TRBV30,TRBJ2-7,CAWSDRYEQYF,TGTGCCTGGAGTGACAGATACGAGCAGTACTTC
NA,few,TRBV28,TRBJ2-6,CASSRLRSGANVLTF,TGTGCCAGCAGTCGACTGCGTTCTGGGGCCAACGTCCTGACTTTC
NA,NA,TRBV5-1,TRBJ2-7,CASSFSSGSYEQYF,TGCGCCAGCAGTTTTTCATCGGGCTCCTACGAGCAGTACTTC
NA,NA,TRBV29-1,TRBJ1-1,CSVDTGLDTEAFF,TGCAGCGTTGACACCGGGCTAGACACTGAAGCTTTCTTT